This record covers a single T cell receptor (beta chain). The data derive from a study of blood T cell repertoires in COVID-19. About the study: There were acute and convalescent COVID-19 samples, and they came from the United States, Italy and Spain.

Authors' analysis steps: Reference gene primer amplification yielded estimated nucleated cell counts. Libraries were prepared by immunoSEQ multiplex PCR; TCRdb keeps only in-frame clonotypes and omits some of them. That table furnishes V, J and clone size, whereas the DNA furnished D and trimming. This repertoire shows 250,000 or so clones, 85% to 90% found once; its top ten account for roughly 0.95%. Trimming removed 6 bases from V and 7 bases from J; junction bases left unmatched: 10. The CDR3 is 15 residues long. Germline V gene lookup returns CDR1 SGHAT and CDR2 FQNNGV. The participants were between about 18 and 90 years old and came from about two dozen US areas. Contact with a PCR-confirmed or clinician-diagnosed COVID-19 case occurred within 2 weeks of entry.

The receptor was isolated from a man aged 45 to 65 who had been exposed to COVID-19. The chain uses TRBV11-2 and TRBJ1-4; 8 nucleotides match TRBD1. Input material: PBMCs or T cells enriched from blood (not recorded which). CDR3 amino acids: CASSLVRGHREKLFF. CDR3 DNA: TGTGCCAGCAGTCTAGTCAGGGGGCATCGTGAAAAACTGTTTTTT. Based on the CDR3 plus reference TRBV11-2 and TRBJ1-4, the full variable domain is EAGVAQSPRYKIIEKRQSVAFWCNPISGHATLYWYQQILGQGPKLLIQFQNNGVVDDSQLPKDRFSAERLKGVDSTLKIQPAKLEDSAVYLCASSLVRGHREKLFFGSGTQLSVL.